The clone carrying this T cell receptor beta chain occurred a few times. What it recognizes is unknown. The data derive from a study of beta chain features in type 1 diabetes. V was clipped by 4 bases and J by 1 base; unmatched bases: 6. CDR1 and CDR2 (germline): MDHEN, SYDVKM. CDR3 length: 16 residues. Of the isolated RNA, all was reverse transcribed, and so the sequenced material was expressed TCRB transcripts. Only in-frame clones appear in the TCRdb table, and some are missing; sequencing was by immunoSEQ multiplex PCR. The repertoire holds under 900,000 clones, with 15% to 20% as singletons. A heparinised blood draw that averaged around 0.12 L was obtained once from each donor. General study findings and limits: Patients' naive, central memory and regulatory TCRB repertoires appeared more alike than those of healthy donors. Individuals with type 1 diabetes displayed fewer insertions and more deletions at VDJ junctions. For cells with high TCR expression, cDNA sequencing could yield over-representation.

Sequenced material: naive CD4+ T cells from blood. This TCR came from a woman under 30 in good health. J is TRBJ2-1 and V is TRBV28, with 8 bases aligning to TRBD1. The chain's CDR3 is CASSSQGARSYNEQFF. DNA of the CDR3: TGTGCCAGCAGTTCTCAGGGGGCTCGGTCCTACAATGAGCAGTTCTTC.